These 24 T cell receptor beta chains were all obtained from the same sample, sequenced in a study of T cells in Graves' hyperthyroidism and ophthalmopathy. The TCR beta CDR3 regions underwent amplification using RNA transcripts as the source. Using the HTBI primer set, a first-round RT-PCR was run on the TCR CDR3. Using its own MiXCR run on the multiplex PCR reads, TCRdb lists one record per CDR3 protein. The table records fewer than 350,000 distinct CDR3 sequences, around 20% of them present only once. The source material was blood. These receptors all come from a man between 45 and 60 years old with Graves' ophthalmopathy.

The rearrangement joins TRBV6-5 to TRBJ2-3, with D possibly being TRBD1 or TRBD2 (6 bases each). V gave up 2 bases and J gave up 2 bases, with 17 bases separating them. Per the germline V gene, CDR1 is MNHEY and CDR2 is SVGAGI. The length of the CDR3 is 17 residues. In DNA, the CDR3 is TGTGCCAGCAGTTACGGCCCGGCGGGACACTCCACAGATACGCAGTATTTT. Its translation: CASSYGPAGHSTDTQYF.

V is TRBV29-1 and J is TRBJ2-7; D possibly corresponds to TRBD2 (5 bases). Gene TRBJ2-1 matches the end of the DNA better, so the J call may be wrong. The CDR3 loop spans 12 amino acids. CDR1 is SQVTM and CDR2 is ANQGSEA in the germline V gene. CDR3 residues: CSVSRADYEQFF. CDR3 nucleotide sequence: TGCAGCGTTAGCCGGGCCGACTACGAGCAGTTCTTC.

The rearrangement links TRBV24-1 to TRBJ2-1, with 9 positions matching TRBD2. V trimming: 7 bases; J trimming: 3 bases; junction bases outside the gene matches: 6. This CDR3 spans 15 amino acids. The V gene's germline CDR1 is KGHDR and CDR2 SFDVKD. DNA for the CDR3: TGTGCCACCAGCGCTAGCGGGATTGACTACAATGAGCAGTTCTTC. As protein: CATSASGIDYNEQFF.

This clonotype was observed many times. The rearrangement uses TRBV28 and TRBJ2-1; D unclear. V was clipped by 7 bases and J by 3 bases, with 7 bases between them. The CDR3 runs 12 residues. Germline V lookup: CDR1 MDHEN, CDR2 SYDVKM. Here the CDR3 reads CASKRLYNEQFF. Here the CDR3 DNA reads TGTGCCAGCAAACGGCTCTACAATGAGCAGTTCTTC.

This clonotype was counted a few times. The rearrangement links TRBV3-1 to TRBJ2-5; 7 bases match TRBD2. Germline CDR1 and CDR2: LGHDT and YNNKEL (reference sequence). After removal of 4 bases from V and 5 bases from J, the junction contained 16 bases not matched to a gene. The CDR3 contains 17 residues. The CDR3 region is CASSPRRGTPYEETQYF. For the CDR3, the DNA is TGTGCCAGCAGCCCCCGGCGGGGGACGCCCTATGAGGAGACCCAGTACTTC.

This clonotype was counted at least ten times. The chain carries TRBV2 and TRBJ2-5; D is unresolved. The V gene's germline CDR1 is SNHLY and CDR2 FYNNEI. The V gene lost 2 bases and the J gene lost 5 bases, with 15 bases spanning the gap. The CDR3 sequence is 15 residues long. The CDR3 nucleotides are TGTGCCAGCAGTGAAACGGTAGTGGCCCGGGAGACCCAGTACTTC. Amino acid sequence: CASSETVVARETQYF.

The J gene is TRBJ1-5, the V gene TRBV19; 7 bases match TRBD1. The CDR3 is 17 residues long. Trimming cost V 6 bases and J 3 bases; bases outside gene matches: 14. The germline gives CDR1 LNHDA, CDR2 SQIVND (reference sequence). The CDR3 spells CASRTAKQGTDNQPQHF. The CDR3 region has the DNA TGTGCCAGTAGGACAGCAAAACAGGGGACAGACAATCAGCCCCAGCATTTT.

J is TRBJ2-1 and V is TRBV5-1, with D hard to call. The V and J ends lost 3 bases and 7 bases respectively, with 8 bases between them. Looked up from germline, CDR1 is SGHRS and CDR2 is YFSETQ. CDR3 length: 12 amino acids. The CDR3 loop reads CASSSDGNEQFF. CDR3 DNA: TGCGCCAGCAGCTCGGACGGAAATGAGCAGTTCTTC.

Ten or more counts support this clonotype. V gene TRBV20-1 combines with J gene TRBJ2-7, with D unresolved. The CDR3 extends over 16 amino acids. In germline, CDR1 is DFQATT, CDR2 SNEGSKA (reference sequence). Trimming pared 3 bases from V and 0 bases from J, leaving 18 bases between. The CDR3 DNA reads TGCAGTGCTAGGTCAGCACGGACCTTGAGCTCCTACGAGCAGTACTTC. This sequence encodes CSARSARTLSSYEQYF.

The gene calls are TRBV7-9 and TRBJ2-7, with 9 bases that match TRBD1. Germline V gene lookup returns CDR1 SEHNR and CDR2 FQNEAQ (reference sequence). This CDR3 spans 14 amino acids. V lost 6 bases, J lost 4 bases, and 7 bases stayed unmatched. As DNA, the CDR3 is TGTGCCAGCAGAAATGACAGGGGGATTTACGAGCAGTACTTC. Protein product: CASRNDRGIYEQYF.

The chain couples TRBV20-1 to TRBJ1-2; no firm D call. The length of the CDR3 is 11 residues. Germline CDR1 and CDR2: DFQATT and SNEGSKA (reference sequence). Trimming cost V 6 bases and J 4 bases, with 9 bases left between them. DNA of the CDR3: TGCAGTGCCCAGCCTCTCTATGGCTACACCTTC. Protein: CSAQPLYGYTF.

This clonotype was found many times. The V and J genes are TRBV7-8 and TRBJ1-5; no clear D gene. This CDR3 region has 14 residues. CDR1 is SGHVS and CDR2 is FQNEAQ in the germline V gene. The germline V and J ends were trimmed by 5 bases and 7 bases, with 15 bases remaining between them. DNA for the CDR3: TGTGCCAGCAGCCCCGGTAAGGCAGCGCAGCCCCAGCATTTT. This codes for CASSPGKAAQPQHF.

V is TRBV7-9 and J is TRBJ2-5, with D possibly matching TRBD1 (5 bases). The CDR3 has 14 residues. Trimming pared 1 base from V and 7 bases from J, leaving 13 bases between. CDR1 is SEHNR, CDR2 FQNEAQ, per germline (reference sequence). The CDR3 nucleotides are TGTGCCAGCAGCTTAGTCGGCAGGGATGGGACCCAGTACTTC. It yields the protein CASSLVGRDGTQYF. The full variable domain, completed using reference TRBV7-9 and TRBJ2-5, is DTGVSQNPRHKITKRGQNVTFRCDPISEHNRLYWYRQTLGQGPEFLTYFQNEAQLEKSRLLSDRFSAERPKGSFSTLEIQRTEQGDSAMYLCASSLVGRDGTQYFGPGTRLLVL.

The sample holds many counts of this clonotype. The V gene is TRBV30, the J gene TRBJ1-1; maybe TRBD1 (6 bases). V lost 3 bases and J 6 bases, leaving 20 bases between the germline ends. Per germline, CDR1 GTSNPN and CDR2 SVGIG (reference sequence). The CDR3 spans 15 residues. This chain's CDR3 is CAWRPFGQGSAEAFF. The CDR3 region has the DNA TGTGCCTGGAGACCTTTTGGGCAGGGGTCCGCTGAAGCTTTCTTT.

This clonotype came up a few times. The chain combines TRBV10-3 with TRBJ2-7; a weak D match, TRBD1 (6 bases). The germline V gene encodes CDR1 ENHRY and CDR2 SYGVKD. CDR3 size: 11 residues. Trimming left V 8 bases short and J 5 bases short, with 10 bases between. DNA for the CDR3: TGTGCCATCGCAGGGGACCACGAGCAGTACTTC. Translated: CAIAGDHEQYF.

In this sample, this clonotype turned up many times. This chain uses TRBV3-1 with TRBJ2-4; no clear D. CDR1 LGHDT and CDR2 YNNKEL come from the germline V gene (reference sequence). The CDR3 consists of 13 residues. Trimming cost V 0 bases and J 6 bases, with 6 bases left between them. The CDR3 sequence: CASSQDGRNIQYF. The CDR3 DNA sequence: TGTGCCAGCAGCCAAGATGGCCGAAACATTCAGTACTTC.

The chain uses TRBV11-2 and TRBJ1-2; 9 bases line up with TRBD1. Germline CDR1 and CDR2: SGHAT and FQNNGV. CDR3 length: 17 amino acids. V gave up 10 bases and J gave up 1 base; unmatched junction bases: 16. The CDR3 protein is CANRNNEDRGINYGYTF. The CDR3 DNA reads TGTGCCAACAGAAATAATGAGGACAGGGGAATTAACTATGGCTACACCTTC.

This clonotype was recorded many times. This chain connects TRBV28 to TRBJ2-7; 9 bases fit TRBD2. From germline, CDR1 is MDHEN and CDR2 SYDVKM. The length of the CDR3 is 13 residues. Germline trimming cut 10 bases from V and 7 bases from J; bases unmatched to any gene: 11. The CDR3 DNA reads as TGTGCCACCCATCAGGGACTAGCTCGAGAGCAGTACTTC. It translates to CATHQGLAREQYF. Full variable domain (outside the CDR3, taken from reference TRBV28 and TRBJ2-7): DVKVTQSSRYLVKRTGEKVFLECVQDMDHENMFWYRQDPGLGLRLIYFSYDVKMKEKGDIPEGYSVSREKKERFSLILESASTNQTSMYLCATHQGLAREQYFGPGTRLTVT.

This clonotype was seen a few times. The chain has TRBV7-9 and TRBJ2-1; D is perhaps TRBD1 or TRBD2 (5 bases each). The CDR3 extends over 15 amino acids. Trimming pared 1 base from V and 5 bases from J, leaving 12 bases between. The germline V gene has CDR1 SEHNR and CDR2 FQNEAQ (reference sequence). The CDR3 region has the DNA TGTGCCAGCAGCTTAGGGGGCCTCGGGGACAATGAGCAGTTCTTC. Protein product: CASSLGGLGDNEQFF.

In its sample, this clonotype was seen once. The chain has TRBV19 and TRBJ2-5; possible D gene TRBD2, 5 bases. Germline assignment: CDR1 LNHDA and CDR2 SQIVND (reference sequence). CDR3 length: 14 residues. The V and J ends lost 5 bases and 5 bases respectively, with 15 bases between them. The CDR3 protein is CASSALRSGETQYF. DNA for the CDR3: TGTGCCAGTAGTGCGCTGAGGAGCGGCGAGACCCAGTACTTC.

The CDR3 DNA reads TGTGCCAGCAGCGTAGGAGAGGGAGTATCACAGCCCCAGCATTTT. It specifies CASSVGEGVSQPQHF. The chain is built from TRBV9 and TRBJ1-5; D gene unclear. The CDR3 length is 15 residues. CDR1 is SGDLS, CDR2 YYNGEE, per germline. V was pared by 0 bases and J by 7 bases, with 14 bases between.

The table lists this clonotype with a few counts. The chain is built from TRBV5-1 and TRBJ2-3; TRBD1 or TRBD2 may be the D gene (5 bases each). V was shortened by 0 bases and J by 1 base, with 12 bases between the two germline ends. The CDR3 spans 16 residues. The germline CDR1 and CDR2 sequences are SGHRS and YFSETQ. The CDR3 spells CASSLDGVGGTDTQYF. In nucleotides, the CDR3 is TGCGCCAGCAGCTTGGATGGGGTGGGGGGCACAGATACGCAGTATTTT.

A remark on this clonotype: A junction end diverges from the germline sequence, so it may reflect a read error. The chain is built from TRBV6-1 and TRBJ2-1; 7 positions match TRBD2. Germline CDR1 and CDR2: MNHNS and SASEGT. The CDR3 runs to 13 residues. The CDR3 DNA reads as TGTGCCAGCTACCGAGCGGGGATCAATGAGGAGTTCTTC. Translating it yields CASYRAGINEEFF.

This clonotype was found many times. V gene TRBV20-1 combines with J gene TRBJ2-1; D gene unclear. Germline V gene sequence: CDR1 DFQATT, CDR2 SNEGSKA (reference sequence). This CDR3 is built from 15 residues. V lost 6 bases, J lost 0 bases, and 15 bases lay in between. The CDR3 nucleotides are TGCAGTGCGGCGCTTCTGGGCAGCTCCTACAATGAGCAGTTCTTC. As protein: CSAALLGSSYNEQFF.